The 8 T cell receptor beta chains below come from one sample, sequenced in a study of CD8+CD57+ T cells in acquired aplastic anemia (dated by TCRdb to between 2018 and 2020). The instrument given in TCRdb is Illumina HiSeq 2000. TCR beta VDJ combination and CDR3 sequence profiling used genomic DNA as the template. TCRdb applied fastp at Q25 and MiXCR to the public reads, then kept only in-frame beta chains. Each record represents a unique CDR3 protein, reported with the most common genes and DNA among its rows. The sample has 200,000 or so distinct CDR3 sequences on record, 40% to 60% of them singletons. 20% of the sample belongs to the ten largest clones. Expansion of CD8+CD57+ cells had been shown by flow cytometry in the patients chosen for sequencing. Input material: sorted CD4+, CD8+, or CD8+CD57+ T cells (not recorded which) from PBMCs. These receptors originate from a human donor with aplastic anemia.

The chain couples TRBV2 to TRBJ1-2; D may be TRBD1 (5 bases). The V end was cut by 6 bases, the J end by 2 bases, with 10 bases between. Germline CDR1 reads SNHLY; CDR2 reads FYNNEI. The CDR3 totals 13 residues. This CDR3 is CASRRGRNYGYTF. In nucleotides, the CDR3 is TGTGCCAGCAGGCGGGGACGGAACTATGGCTACACCTTC.

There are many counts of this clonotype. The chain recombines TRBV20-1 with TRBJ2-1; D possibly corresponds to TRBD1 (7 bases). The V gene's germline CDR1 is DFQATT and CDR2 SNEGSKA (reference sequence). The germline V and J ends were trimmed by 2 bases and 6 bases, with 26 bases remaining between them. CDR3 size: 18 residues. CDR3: CSARSPNRRRGQLNEQFF. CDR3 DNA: TGCAGTGCTAGAAGCCCCAACCGACGGAGGGGACAGCTCAATGAGCAGTTCTTC.

In DNA, the CDR3 is TGTGCCAGTAGCTTCTCCAACAGGGGAGGGACTGAAGCTTTCTTT. The encoded protein is CASSFSNRGGTEAFF. This chain uses TRBV19 with TRBJ1-1; 7 bases are a match to TRBD1. The CDR3 has 15 residues. Germline CDR1 LNHDA, CDR2 SQIVND (reference sequence). V shed 6 bases, J shed 5 bases, and the junction held 12 bases outside the gene matches.

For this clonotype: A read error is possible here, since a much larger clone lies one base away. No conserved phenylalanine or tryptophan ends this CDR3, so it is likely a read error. Written as DNA, the CDR3 is TGTGCCAGCAGTGAAGCGCTCGAACGAACTAATGAGCAGTTCCTC. It is translated as CASSEALERTNEQFL. The gene calls are TRBV6-1 and TRBJ2-1; D is uncertain. CDR1 and CDR2 (germline): MNHNS, SASEGT. The CDR3 contains 15 residues. The germline V and J ends were trimmed by 0 bases and 7 bases, with 13 bases remaining between them.

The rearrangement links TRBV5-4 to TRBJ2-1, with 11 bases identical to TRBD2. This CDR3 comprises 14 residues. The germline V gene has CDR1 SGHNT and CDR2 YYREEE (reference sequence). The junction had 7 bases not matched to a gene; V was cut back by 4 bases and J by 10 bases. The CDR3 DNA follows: TGTGCCAGCAGCGCGGGACTAGCGGCCCAGGAGCAGTTCTTC. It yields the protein CASSAGLAAQEQFF.

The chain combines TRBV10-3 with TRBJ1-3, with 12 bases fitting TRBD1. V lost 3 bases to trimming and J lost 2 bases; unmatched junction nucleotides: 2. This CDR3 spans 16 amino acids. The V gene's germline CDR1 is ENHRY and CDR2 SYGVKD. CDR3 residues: CAISEGTGGTGNTIYF. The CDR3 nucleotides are TGTGCCATCAGTGAAGGGACAGGGGGCACTGGAAACACCATATATTTT.

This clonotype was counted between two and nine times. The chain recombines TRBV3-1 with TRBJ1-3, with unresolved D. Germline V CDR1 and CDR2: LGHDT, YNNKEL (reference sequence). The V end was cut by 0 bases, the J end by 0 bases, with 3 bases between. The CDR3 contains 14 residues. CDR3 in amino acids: CASSQDNSGNTIYF. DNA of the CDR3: TGTGCCAGCAGCCAAGATAACTCTGGAAACACCATATATTTT. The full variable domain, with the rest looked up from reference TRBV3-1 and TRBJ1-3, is DTAVSQTPKYLVTQMGNDKSIKCEQNLGHDTMYWYKQDSKKFLKIMFSYNNKELIINETVPNRFSPKSPDKAHLNLHINSLELGDSAVYFCASSQDNSGNTIYFGEGSWLTVV.

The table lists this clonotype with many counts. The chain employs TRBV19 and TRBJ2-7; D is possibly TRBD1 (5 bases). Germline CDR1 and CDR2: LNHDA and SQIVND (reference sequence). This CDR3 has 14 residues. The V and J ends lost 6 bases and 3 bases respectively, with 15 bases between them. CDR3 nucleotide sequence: TGTGCCAGTAGAACAAGGGGTACCCACTACGAGCAGTACTTC. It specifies CASRTRGTHYEQYF.